Given below is one T cell receptor (beta chain) in context. The sample originates from a study of blood T cell repertoires in COVID-19. Study at large: Samples came from the United States, Italy and Spain, spanning acute and convalescent COVID-19. PBMCs, B-cell-depleted T cells, or T cells provided the cDNA or gDNA that made up the material.

The V gene end was trimmed by 4 bases and the J gene end by 8 bases; junction bases not matched to a gene: 9. This CDR3 has 13 amino acids. Germline CDR1 reads GTSNPN; CDR2 reads SVGIG (reference sequence). Authors' processing steps: Amplification of reference gene primers was used by the study to estimate nucleated cell counts. Sequenced by immunoSEQ multiplex PCR; TCRdb stores in-frame clones only, minus some. V and J calls and clone size are those listed in that table; D and trimming were worked out from the DNA. The sample yields around 130,000 clones, 70% to 80% seen once. This sequence originates from a human donor in a cohort sampled during active COVID-19. The V call is TRBV30, the J call TRBJ1-2, with 8 nucleotides matching TRBD1. The sample consisted of peripheral blood. CDR3 sequence (DNA): TGTGCCTGGACCGTGACAGGGGCGGAAGGCTACACCTTC. As protein: CAWTVTGAEGYTF.